This TCR beta chain is from a study of T cells in Graves' hyperthyroidism and ophthalmopathy. In its sample, this clonotype was seen a few times. V lost 3 bases and J 6 bases, leaving 16 bases between the germline ends. Per germline, CDR1 SGDLS and CDR2 YYNGEE. The length of the CDR3 is 15 residues. Amplified TCR beta CDR3 regions derived from RNA transcripts. Carried out on the TCR CDR3, a first-round RT-PCR used the HTBI primer set. TCRdb passed the multiplex PCR reads through MiXCR, listing each CDR3 protein once. The sample lists over 700,000 distinct CDR3 sequences, around a sixth occurring once. Sequencing was performed on blood. The chain recombines TRBV9 with TRBJ2-1, with D perhaps TRBD1 or TRBD2 (5 bases each). The sequence came from a woman aged 45 to 65 with Graves' hyperthyroidism that later progressed to Graves' ophthalmopathy. The CDR3 sequence: CASSALVGTGNEQFF. In nucleotides, the CDR3 is TGTGCCAGCAGCGCTCTTGTAGGGACGGGCAATGAGCAGTTCTTC.